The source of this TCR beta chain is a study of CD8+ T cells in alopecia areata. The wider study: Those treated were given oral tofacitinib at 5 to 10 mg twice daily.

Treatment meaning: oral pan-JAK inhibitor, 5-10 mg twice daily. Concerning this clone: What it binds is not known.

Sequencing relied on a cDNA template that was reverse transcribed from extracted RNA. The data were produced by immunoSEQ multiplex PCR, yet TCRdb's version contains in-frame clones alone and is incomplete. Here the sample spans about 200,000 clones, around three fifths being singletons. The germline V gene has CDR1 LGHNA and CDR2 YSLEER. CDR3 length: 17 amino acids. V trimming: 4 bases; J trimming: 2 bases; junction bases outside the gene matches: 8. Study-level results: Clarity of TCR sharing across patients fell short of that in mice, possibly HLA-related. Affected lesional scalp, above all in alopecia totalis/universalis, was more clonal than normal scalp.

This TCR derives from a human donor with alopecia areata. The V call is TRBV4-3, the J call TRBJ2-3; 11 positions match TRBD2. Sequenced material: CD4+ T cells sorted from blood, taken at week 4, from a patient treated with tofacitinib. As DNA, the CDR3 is TGCGCCAGCAGCCCCCGTGCTAGCGGGGGGATCACAGATACGCAGTATTTT. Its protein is CASSPRASGGITDTQYF.